The 25 T cell receptor beta chains in this list originate from one sample, sequenced in a study of blood T cell repertoires in COVID-19. Profiling relied on immunoSEQ multiplex PCR, and the TCRdb table lists in-frame clones only, not all of them. The sample consists of about 240,000 clones, around 88% of them appearing once. Sequenced sample: peripheral blood. Every receptor here comes from a young woman who had recovered from COVID-19.

The genes are TRBV11-2 and TRBJ1-1, with a weak D call TRBD1 (6 bases). The CDR3 totals 15 residues. V lost 0 bases, J lost 4 bases, and 12 bases lay in between. The germline CDR1 and CDR2 sequences are SGHAT and FQNNGV. CDR3 nucleotide sequence: TGTGCCAGCAGCTTAGATGGCAGGGACACCACTGAAGCTTTCTTT. This sequence encodes CASSLDGRDTTEAFF.

This rearrangement joins TRBV4-2 to TRBJ2-1, with D possibly matching TRBD2 (5 bases). CDR3 length equals 13 residues. Per the germline V gene, CDR1 is LGHNA and CDR2 is YNFKEQ. The germline V and J ends were trimmed by 3 bases and 9 bases, with 12 bases remaining between them. CDR3 in amino acids: CASSQYSEGEQFF. The CDR3 DNA reads as TGTGCCAGCAGCCAGTACTCAGAGGGTGAGCAGTTCTTC.

The chain uses TRBV4-3 and TRBJ1-2; D call uncertain. The CDR3 runs to 13 residues. Looked up from germline, CDR1 is LGHNA and CDR2 is YSLEER. Trimming removed 0 bases at V and 4 bases at J, with 6 bases between. The CDR3 nucleotides are TGCGCCAGCAGCCAAGATTGGAGCTATGGCTACACCTTC. Translation gives CASSQDWSYGYTF.

The J gene is TRBJ2-2, the V gene TRBV9, with D possibly TRBD1 on 6 matching bases. V was clipped by 3 bases and J by 6 bases, with 15 bases between them. The CDR3 consists of 15 residues. The germline V gene has CDR1 SGDLS and CDR2 YYNGEE. The CDR3 sequence: CASSAQIRGAGELFF. The CDR3 DNA sequence: TGTGCCAGCAGCGCCCAGATCAGGGGTGCCGGGGAGCTGTTTTTT.

The genes are TRBV5-1 and TRBJ1-1; 8 bases fit TRBD1. The trim removed 5 bases at V and 6 bases at J, leaving 15 bases unmatched. The CDR3 spans 16 residues. Germline V gene lookup returns CDR1 SGHRS and CDR2 YFSETQ. CDR3 in amino acids: CASRITGPGQASEAFF. CDR3 DNA sequence: TGCGCCAGCAGGATCACCGGACCGGGACAGGCCTCTGAAGCTTTCTTT.

The V and J genes are TRBV10-3 and TRBJ1-6, with 8 bases matching TRBD1. There are 13 residues in the CDR3. V lost 6 bases and J lost 9; bases outside the gene matches: 4. Germline-derived CDR1 and CDR2 are ENHRY and SYGVKD. The CDR3 region is CAISAGGGSPLHF. In DNA form, the CDR3 reads TGTGCCATCAGCGCAGGGGGCGGTTCACCCCTCCACTTT.

This clone was observed a handful of times. The chain joins TRBV6-2 or TRBV6-3 to TRBJ2-7; TRBD1 might be the D (5 bases). The length of the CDR3 is 14 residues. CDR1 and CDR2 (germline): MNHEY, SVGEGT. V lost 6 bases, J lost 5 bases, and 17 bases lay in between. CDR3 DNA sequence: TGTGCCAGCAGCTCTCCTAGGTGGGGCCACGAGCAGTACTTC. Its protein is CASSSPRWGHEQYF.

The chain couples TRBV5-4 to TRBJ1-1, with TRBD1 matching 7 bases. With 4 bases clipped from V and 4 bases from J, the junction kept 25 bases outside the gene matches. CDR1 is SGHNT, CDR2 YYREEE, per germline (reference sequence). The CDR3 is made up of 20 amino acids. The CDR3 loop reads CASSLEPNRRQGRLGTEAFF. The CDR3 nucleotides are TGTGCCAGCAGCCTCGAGCCAAATAGACGACAGGGAAGACTGGGCACTGAAGCTTTCTTT.

This sequence joins TRBV5-1 and TRBJ1-1; the D gene is possibly TRBD1 (6 bases). The CDR3 consists of 19 residues. V lost 2 bases, J lost 1 base, and 24 bases lay in between. CDR1 and CDR2 (germline): SGHRS, YFSETQ. In DNA, the CDR3 is TGCGCCAGCAGCTTAGCCACCCGGACAGTTCAACCGAGGAACACTGAAGCTTTCTTT. It codes for CASSLATRTVQPRNTEAFF.

This chain connects TRBV2 to TRBJ2-3; D is unclear. The germline V gene has CDR1 SNHLY and CDR2 FYNNEI. V was clipped by 7 bases and J by 6 bases, with 11 bases between them. This CDR3 has 12 residues. In DNA, the CDR3 is TGTGCCAGCAATCGCGGTGAGGATACGCAGTATTTT. It encodes CASNRGEDTQYF. The whole variable domain, remainder taken from reference TRBV2 and TRBJ2-3, is EPEVTQTPSHQVTQMGQEVILRCVPISNHLYFYWYRQILGQKVEFLVSFYNNEISEKSEIFDDQFSVERPDGSNFTLKIRSTKLEDSAMYFCASNRGEDTQYFGPGTRLTVL.

The V and J genes are TRBV19 and TRBJ1-2; TRBD1 is a possible D gene (5 bases). The germline V and J ends were trimmed by 5 bases and 6 bases, with 16 bases remaining between them. Germline V lookup: CDR1 LNHDA, CDR2 SQIVND (reference sequence). This CDR3 is built from 14 residues. In DNA form, the CDR3 reads TGTGCCAGTAGTCCGCGACAGATCTCGGATGGCTACACCTTC. Translation: CASSPRQISDGYTF.

The table lists this clone with a count of one. The V gene is TRBV4-3, the J gene TRBJ2-5; 7 positions match TRBD2. Per germline, CDR1 LGHNA and CDR2 YSLEER. CDR3 size: 16 residues. Trimming cost V 1 base and J 1 base; bases outside gene matches: 6. Here the CDR3 reads CASSQVGLAAQETQYF. Written as DNA, the CDR3 is TGCGCCAGCAGCCAAGTCGGGCTAGCGGCCCAAGAGACCCAGTACTTC.

This clone has a handful of counts. J is TRBJ1-3 and V is TRBV6-5; D uncertain. V was pared by 2 bases and J by 0 bases, with 8 bases between. The CDR3 sequence is 15 residues long. Germline CDR1 and CDR2: MNHEY and SVGAGI. The CDR3 bases are TGTGCCAGCAGTTACCACACAAGCTCTGGAAACACCATATATTTT. This sequence encodes CASSYHTSSGNTIYF.

This clone was detected only a few times. V gene TRBV7-9 combines with J gene TRBJ1-4, with 7 bases aligning to TRBD1. CDR1 is SEHNR, CDR2 FQNEAQ, per germline (reference sequence). The CDR3 has 16 amino acids. The trim removed 3 bases at V and 5 bases at J, leaving 9 bases unmatched. Here the CDR3 DNA reads TGTGCCAGCAGCTTCGCCCCCCTGGGACAGAATGAAAAACTGTTTTTT. This sequence encodes CASSFAPLGQNEKLFF.

J is TRBJ1-4 and V is TRBV29-1; TRBD1 might be the D (6 bases). The length of the CDR3 is 14 residues. Germline-derived CDR1 and CDR2 are SQVTM and ANQGSEA. Between the trimmed V and J ends, which lost 1 base and 4 bases, there was a span of 10 bases. The CDR3 coding sequence is TGCAGCGTTGAAGGGGGGCAGGATAATGAAAAACTGTTTTTT. Translating gives CSVEGGQDNEKLFF.

The chain joins TRBV9 to TRBJ1-5, with 7 bases fitting TRBD1. The CDR3 spans 16 residues. With V trimmed by 4 bases and J by 5 bases, 12 bases remained unmatched. Germline CDR1 reads SGDLS; CDR2 reads YYNGEE. The DNA of the CDR3 is TGTGCCAGCAGCATTCGCAGGGGGGCTGGTGATCAGCCCCAGCATTTT. Its translation is CASSIRRGAGDQPQHF. Together with reference TRBV9 and TRBJ1-5, the CDR3 gives the full variable domain: DSGVTQTPKHLITATGQRVTLRCSPRSGDLSVYWYQQSLDQGLQFLIQYYNGEERAKGNILERFSAQQFPDLHSELNLSSLELGDSALYFCASSIRRGAGDQPQHFGDGTRLSIL.

This sequence joins TRBV6-5 and TRBJ2-1; D may be TRBD2 (5 bases). Trimming took 6 bases from V and 2 from J, leaving 14 bases between them. The CDR3 extends over 15 amino acids. Germline loops: CDR1 MNHEY, CDR2 SVGAGI. Here the CDR3 reads CASSTDPGTYNEQFF. In nucleotides, the CDR3 is TGTGCCAGCAGCACCGATCCGGGAACCTACAATGAGCAGTTCTTC.

The V gene is TRBV10-3, the J gene TRBJ1-5; a possible D gene is TRBD1 (5 bases). The V gene's germline CDR1 is ENHRY and CDR2 SYGVKD. V lost 3 bases and J 0 bases, leaving 6 bases between the germline ends. CDR3 length equals 14 residues. The CDR3 sequence is CAISDQGSNQPQHF. CDR3 in DNA: TGTGCCATCAGTGACCAGGGTAGCAATCAGCCCCAGCATTTT.

The chain uses TRBV2 and TRBJ2-7; a possible D gene is TRBD1 (6 bases). The V end was cut by 6 bases, the J end by 3 bases, with 15 bases between. This CDR3 comprises 14 residues. Looked up from germline, CDR1 is SNHLY and CDR2 is FYNNEI. CDR3 residues: CASRESQGLYEQYF. CDR3 coding DNA: TGTGCCAGCAGGGAATCACAGGGTCTCTACGAGCAGTACTTC.

This clone was counted between two and nine times. The rearrangement joins TRBV29-1 to TRBJ2-5, with D possibly TRBD1 on 6 matching bases. The CDR3 is 12 residues long. Per germline, CDR1 SQVTM and CDR2 ANQGSEA. With 6 bases removed from V and 5 bases from J, the gap between germline ends came to 13 bases. CDR3 residues: CSVGTIRETQYF. The CDR3 DNA sequence: TGCAGCGTCGGGACAATAAGGGAGACCCAGTACTTC.

The chain has TRBV11-1 and TRBJ2-1, with D maybe TRBD2 (5 bases). Trimming took 3 bases from V and 0 from J, leaving 6 bases between them. This CDR3 contains 14 residues. Germline V lookup: CDR1 SGHAT, CDR2 FQDESV (reference sequence). CDR3 bases: TGTGCCAGCAGCTTTGGAGGCTCCTACAATGAGCAGTTCTTC. It codes for CASSFGGSYNEQFF.

In DNA form, the CDR3 reads TGTGCCAGCAGCCTAAAGACGGAGTGGAACACTGAAGCTTTCTTT. It translates to CASSLKTEWNTEAFF. The V call is TRBV7-6, the J call TRBJ1-1; D unclear. Germline CDR1 is SGHVS and CDR2 is FNYEAQ. The V and J ends lost 5 bases and 1 base respectively, with 14 bases between them. CDR3 length: 15 amino acids.

V is TRBV19 and J is TRBJ2-7; weak D call: TRBD2 (5 bases). The V and J ends lost 6 bases and 6 bases respectively, with 9 bases between them. The CDR3 has 11 residues. Germline loops: CDR1 LNHDA, CDR2 SQIVND (reference sequence). Here the CDR3 reads CASRSGGEQYF. Written as DNA, the CDR3 is TGTGCCAGTAGGTCCGGAGGCGAGCAGTACTTC. The full variable domain, its missing parts supplied by reference TRBV19 and TRBJ2-7, is DGGITQSPKYLFRKEGQNVTLSCEQNLNHDAMYWYRQDPGQGLRLIYYSQIVNDFQKGDIAEGYSVSREKKESFPLTVTSAQKNPTAFYLCASRSGGEQYFGPGTRLTVT.

The chain recombines TRBV6-5 with TRBJ1-4; no clear D gene. Trimming cost V 2 bases and J 5 bases, with 3 bases left between them. This CDR3 is 12 amino acids long. Germline CDR1 and CDR2: MNHEY and SVGAGI. CDR3 sequence: CASSYVNEKLFF. DNA for the CDR3: TGTGCCAGCAGTTACGTAAATGAAAAACTGTTTTTT.

J is TRBJ2-2 and V is TRBV5-4; 9 nucleotides line up with TRBD2. Germline V gives CDR1 SGHNT, CDR2 YYREEE (reference sequence). CDR3 length: 19 amino acids. Germline trimming cut 4 bases from V and 5 bases from J; bases unmatched to any gene: 18. CDR3 nucleotide sequence: TGTGCCAGCAGCAGGGGCCCACTTCGCGGGGGGGCGAGGACCGGGGAGCTGTTTTTT. As protein: CASSRGPLRGGARTGELFF. The entire variable domain, with the rest obtained from reference TRBV5-4 and TRBJ2-2, is as follows: ETGVTQSPTHLIKTRGQQVTLRCSSQSGHNTVSWYQQALGQGPQFIFQYYREEENGRGNFPPRFSGLQFPNYSSELNVNALELDDSALYLCASSRGPLRGGARTGELFFGEGSRLTVL.